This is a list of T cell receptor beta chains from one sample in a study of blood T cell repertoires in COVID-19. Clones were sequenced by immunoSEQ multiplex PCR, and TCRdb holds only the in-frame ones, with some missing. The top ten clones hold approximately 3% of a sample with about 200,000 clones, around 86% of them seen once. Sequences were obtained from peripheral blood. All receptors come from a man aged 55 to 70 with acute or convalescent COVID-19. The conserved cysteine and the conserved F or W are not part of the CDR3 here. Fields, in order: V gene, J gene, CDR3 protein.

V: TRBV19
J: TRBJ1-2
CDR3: ASSMDRVAYGYT

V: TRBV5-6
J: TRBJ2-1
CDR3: ASSGGLAGASHQF

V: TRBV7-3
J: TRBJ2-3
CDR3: ASSQAGGSTDTQY

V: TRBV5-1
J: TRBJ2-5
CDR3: ASTLGSGADQETQY

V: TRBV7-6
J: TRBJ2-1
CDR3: ASSSPQGRPNEQF

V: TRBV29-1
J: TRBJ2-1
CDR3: SVEVVRASPNEQF

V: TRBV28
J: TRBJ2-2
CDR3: ASGRDRGYTGELF

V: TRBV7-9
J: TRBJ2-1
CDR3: ASSSGRGAYNEQF

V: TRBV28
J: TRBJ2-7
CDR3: ASSTGALEQY

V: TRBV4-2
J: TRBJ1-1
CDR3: ASSQGRGQGYTEAF

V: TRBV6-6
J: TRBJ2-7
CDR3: ASNTQRGVSYEQY

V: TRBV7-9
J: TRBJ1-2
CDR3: ASSLGSRELNYGYT

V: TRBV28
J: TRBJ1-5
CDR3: ASSKTPGTGNQPQH

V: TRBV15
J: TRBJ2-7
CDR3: ATSRGPLGGTYEQY